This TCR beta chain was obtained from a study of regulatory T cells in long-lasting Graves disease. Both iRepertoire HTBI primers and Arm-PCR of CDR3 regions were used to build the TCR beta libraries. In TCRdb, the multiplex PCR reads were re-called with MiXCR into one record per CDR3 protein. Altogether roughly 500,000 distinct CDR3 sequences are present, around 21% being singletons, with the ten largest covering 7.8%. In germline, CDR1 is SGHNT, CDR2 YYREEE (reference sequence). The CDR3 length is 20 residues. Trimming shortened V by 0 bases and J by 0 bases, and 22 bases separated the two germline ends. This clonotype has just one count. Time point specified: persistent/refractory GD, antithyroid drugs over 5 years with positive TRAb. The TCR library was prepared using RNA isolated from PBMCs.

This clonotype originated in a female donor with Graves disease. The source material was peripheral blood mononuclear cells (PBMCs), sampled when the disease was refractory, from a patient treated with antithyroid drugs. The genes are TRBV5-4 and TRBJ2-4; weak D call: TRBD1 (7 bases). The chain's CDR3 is CASSLGTQGGWGLAKNIQYF. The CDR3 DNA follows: TGTGCCAGCAGCTTGGGTACCCAGGGGGGATGGGGCCTAGCCAAAAACATTCAGTACTTC.